This passage covers 24 T cell receptor beta chains from one sample sequenced in a study of blood T cell repertoires in COVID-19 (dated by TCRdb to about 2020). Library prep was done by the immunoSEQ multiplex PCR assay. Imported from immuneACCESS, the table was reduced by TCRdb to in-frame sequences with V and J called. These copies leave out some clones; in studies compared against another copy, an unresolved V gene accounts for under half, and the cause of the remainder is not known. The sample table records over 450,000 clones; roughly nine tenths of these occur just once. The ten biggest clones cover approximately 0.9% of the sample. Sequencing used peripheral blood. The receptor source for this set is a man between 18 and 29 years old with COVID-19, enrolled during active disease.

The CDR3 DNA is TGTGCCAGCAGCCCGGGGAGCGGGGGCTCCAATGAGCAGTTCTTC. The encoded protein is CASSPGSGGSNEQFF. V gene TRBV14 combines with J gene TRBJ2-1, with 8 bases matching TRBD2. There are 15 residues in the CDR3. Germline trimming cut 4 bases from V and 6 bases from J; bases unmatched to any gene: 8. Germline CDR1 reads SGHDN; CDR2 reads FVKESK.

This chain uses TRBV11-2 with TRBJ1-2, with TRBD1 matching 7 bases. With V trimmed by 5 bases and J by 4 bases, 13 bases remained unmatched. CDR1 is SGHAT, CDR2 FQNNGV, per germline. The CDR3 runs 16 residues. The DNA of the CDR3 is TGTGCCAGCAGCCCCTCCGGGACAGCGAGACGCTATGGCTACACCTTC. Amino acids: CASSPSGTARRYGYTF.

V and J are TRBV29-1 and TRBJ2-7; D may be TRBD2 (5 bases). The germline V and J ends were trimmed by 4 bases and 1 base, with 17 bases remaining between them. Germline V gives CDR1 SQVTM, CDR2 ANQGSEA. The CDR3 has 15 residues. CDR3 bases: TGCAGCGTTGTAATTCGCGGGTCACCATCCTACGAGCAGTACTTC. Its protein is CSVVIRGSPSYEQYF.

This sequence joins TRBV6-6 and TRBJ2-1; D may be TRBD1 (6 bases). The CDR3 loop spans 16 amino acids. Germline-derived CDR1 and CDR2 are MNHNY and SVGAGI (reference sequence). V was cut by 0 bases and J by 0 bases, with 9 bases left in between. The DNA of the CDR3 is TGTGCCAGCAGTTACTCCGGACAGAGCTCCTACAATGAGCAGTTCTTC. Translated: CASSYSGQSSYNEQFF.

The J gene is TRBJ2-3, the V gene TRBV24-1, with 12 bases identical to TRBD2. The length of the CDR3 is 16 residues. Per the germline V gene, CDR1 is KGHDR and CDR2 is SFDVKD. Unmatched junction bases numbered 1, after V lost 3 bases and J lost 1 base. DNA for the CDR3: TGTGCCACCAGTGATCGACTAGCGGGAGGCACAGATACGCAGTATTTT. It translates to CATSDRLAGGTDTQYF.

The V and J genes are TRBV5-8 and TRBJ1-1, with TRBD1 matching 10 bases. This CDR3 region has 14 residues. Unmatched junction bases numbered 5, after V lost 4 bases and J lost 5 bases. Germline CDR1 SGHTS, CDR2 YDEGEE. CDR3 in amino acids: CASSPRTGGTEAFF. In DNA, the CDR3 is TGTGCCAGCAGCCCCCGGACAGGGGGGACTGAAGCTTTCTTT.

V gene TRBV30 combines with J gene TRBJ1-6, with a weak D call TRBD1 (6 bases). Germline V CDR1 and CDR2: GTSNPN, SVGIG (reference sequence). CDR3 length: 15 residues. V was clipped by 0 bases and J by 3 bases, with 9 bases between them. The CDR3 protein is CAWSVVGGYNSPLHF. CDR3 DNA sequence: TGTGCCTGGAGTGTAGTAGGGGGCTATAATTCACCCCTCCACTTT.

The chain carries TRBV7-9 and TRBJ1-5, with TRBD1 as a possible D gene (6 bases). The CDR3 totals 16 residues. Trimming pared 5 bases from V and 6 bases from J, leaving 20 bases between. From germline, CDR1 is SEHNR and CDR2 FQNEAQ (reference sequence). The CDR3 is CASSQGRDMAPQPQHF. In DNA form, the CDR3 reads TGTGCCAGCAGCCAAGGCCGGGACATGGCCCCTCAGCCCCAGCATTTT. Supplemented by reference TRBV7-9 and TRBJ1-5, the full variable domain reads DTGVSQNPRHKITKRGQNVTFRCDPISEHNRLYWYRQTLGQGPEFLTYFQNEAQLEKSRLLSDRFSAERPKGSFSTLEIQRTEQGDSAMYLCASSQGRDMAPQPQHFGDGTRLSIL.

Here the CDR3 DNA reads TGTGCCAGCAGCCTCCAGGGATCAGATACGCAGTATTTT. Translating it yields CASSLQGSDTQYF. The chain has TRBV3-1 (or the pseudogene TRBV3-2) and TRBJ2-3; possible D gene TRBD1, 5 bases. Per the germline V gene, CDR1 is LGHDT and CDR2 is YNNKEL (reference sequence). The CDR3 has 13 residues. The V and J ends lost 4 bases and 4 bases respectively, with 9 bases between them.

This chain joins TRBV15 and TRBJ2-1, with TRBD2 matching 13 bases. This CDR3 has 16 amino acids. Germline CDR1 LNHNV, CDR2 YYDKDF (reference sequence). The trim removed 5 bases at V and 8 bases at J, leaving 9 bases unmatched. CDR3 nucleotide sequence: TGTGCCACCAGCCGCTGGACTAGCGGGAGTTTACATGAGCAGTTCTTC. This codes for CATSRWTSGSLHEQFF.

The count of this clone is one. This rearrangement joins TRBV7-9 to TRBJ2-7; TRBD2 aligns across 13 bases. Germline-derived CDR1 and CDR2 are SEHNR and FQNEAQ (reference sequence). The trim removed 5 bases at V and 4 bases at J, leaving 11 bases unmatched. The CDR3 has 17 residues. The CDR3 sequence is CASSKERLAGGRYEQYF. The CDR3 region has the DNA TGTGCCAGCAGCAAAGAAAGACTAGCGGGAGGCCGGTACGAGCAGTACTTC. Filled out from reference TRBV7-9 and TRBJ2-7, the complete variable domain reads DTGVSQNPRHKITKRGQNVTFRCDPISEHNRLYWYRQTLGQGPEFLTYFQNEAQLEKSRLLSDRFSAERPKGSFSTLEIQRTEQGDSAMYLCASSKERLAGGRYEQYFGPGTRLTVT.

The V gene is TRBV10-3, the J gene TRBJ1-4; no firm D call. Trimming left V 3 bases short and J 0 bases short, with 11 bases between. CDR3 length equals 16 residues. Germline V gene lookup returns CDR1 ENHRY and CDR2 SYGVKD. CDR3 sequence (DNA): TGTGCCATCAGTGAAGCGGCCCAAACAACTAATGAAAAACTGTTTTTT. Residues: CAISEAAQTTNEKLFF.

The chain uses TRBV7-8 and TRBJ1-2; 9 bases agree with TRBD1. The germline CDR1 and CDR2 sequences are SGHVS and FQNEAQ. The V and J ends lost 4 bases and 8 bases, in that order; junction bases with no gene match: 8. This CDR3 is built from 14 residues. CDR3 bases: TGTGCCAGCAGCTCACGGACAGGGGAAGGCGGCTACACCTTC. This sequence encodes CASSSRTGEGGYTF.

The chain uses TRBV5-4 and TRBJ2-2; 9 bases are shared with TRBD1. CDR3 length: 15 amino acids. The V and J ends lost 6 bases and 3 bases, in that order; junction bases with no gene match: 6. Germline V gene data show CDR1 as SGHNT and CDR2 as YYREEE (reference sequence). In DNA form, the CDR3 reads TGTGCCAGCACTCACAGGGGGCGCGACACCGGGGAGCTGTTTTTT. Encoded protein: CASTHRGRDTGELFF.

The chain joins TRBV7-9 to TRBJ2-3; TRBD2 matches 11 bases. The germline gives CDR1 SEHNR, CDR2 FQNEAQ (reference sequence). This CDR3 is 18 amino acids long. V shed 3 bases and J 5 bases; nucleotides not matched to a gene: 13. For the CDR3, the DNA is TGTGCCAGCAGCTTCCTCGAGATAGCGGGGGGGCCGGTAGATACGCAGTATTTT. This gives the protein CASSFLEIAGGPVDTQYF. The variable domain in full, with the rest retrieved from reference TRBV7-9 and TRBJ2-3, is DTGVSQNPRHKITKRGQNVTFRCDPISEHNRLYWYRQTLGQGPEFLTYFQNEAQLEKSRLLSDRFSAERPKGSFSTLEIQRTEQGDSAMYLCASSFLEIAGGPVDTQYFGPGTRLTVL.

This clone was detected a few times. The rearrangement joins TRBV7-9 to TRBJ2-3; 8 bases are shared with TRBD2. With V trimmed by 5 bases and J by 6 bases, 7 bases remained unmatched. There are 14 residues in the CDR3. From germline, CDR1 is SEHNR and CDR2 FQNEAQ (reference sequence). The CDR3 nucleotides are TGTGCCAGCAGCCCGGGGACTAGTGGGGATACGCAGTATTTT. It encodes CASSPGTSGDTQYF.

The CDR3 loop reads CASRPLRDTNEKLFF. As DNA, the CDR3 is TGTGCCAGCAGGCCTTTAAGAGACACAAATGAAAAACTGTTTTTT. The genes are TRBV6-5 and TRBJ1-4; D gene unclear. Per germline, CDR1 MNHEY and CDR2 SVGAGI. Deletions cut 6 bases from V and 5 bases from J, with 16 bases between. The CDR3 length is 15 residues.

The chain recombines TRBV3-1 (or the pseudogene TRBV3-2) with TRBJ2-4, with D perhaps matching TRBD1 (5 bases). Germline V gives CDR1 LGHDT, CDR2 YNNKEL (reference sequence). The CDR3 totals 17 residues. Trimming cost V 0 bases and J 0 bases, with 12 bases left between them. This chain's CDR3 is CASSQESTALAKNIQYF. The CDR3 DNA is TGTGCCAGCAGCCAAGAATCGACAGCCTTAGCCAAAAACATTCAGTACTTC.

V usage is TRBV2 and J usage is TRBJ1-5; tentatively, D is TRBD1 (6 bases). V lost 5 bases to trimming and J lost 4 bases, with 12 bases between them. The CDR3 has 14 amino acids. Germline V CDR1 and CDR2: SNHLY, FYNNEI. The CDR3 protein is CASSPDRMNQPQHF. CDR3 nucleotide sequence: TGTGCCAGCAGTCCCGACAGGATGAATCAGCCCCAGCATTTT.

This clone was recorded only once. The rearrangement joins TRBV6-5 to TRBJ2-5; D is possibly TRBD2 (6 bases). Germline lookup yields CDR1 MNHEY and CDR2 SVGAGI. The CDR3 loop spans 13 amino acids. Trimming removed 9 bases from V and 5 bases from J, with 16 bases in between. The CDR3 reads CASTRRGSETQYF. Written as DNA, the CDR3 is TGTGCCAGTACTAGGAGGGGCTCGGAGACCCAGTACTTC.

The CDR3 DNA reads as TGTGCTAGTGGTAACTACAATCAGCCCCAGCATTTT. Its translation is CASGNYNQPQHF. The V gene is TRBV12-5, the J gene TRBJ1-5; no reliable D call. This CDR3 is built from 12 residues. Germline V gene lookup returns CDR1 LGHNT and CDR2 FRNRAP. The V and J ends lost 5 bases and 3 bases respectively, with 5 bases between them.

The genes are TRBV15 and TRBJ2-5; a weak D match, TRBD2 (6 bases). V lost 3 bases and J lost 3, with 17 bases in between. Germline CDR1 LNHNV, CDR2 YYDKDF (reference sequence). CDR3 length equals 16 residues. CDR3 nucleotides: TGTGCCACCAGCAGGGAGGGGAACCTTCGGGAAGAGACCCAGTACTTC. Encoded protein: CATSREGNLREETQYF.

This sequence joins TRBV12-5 and TRBJ1-6; D not certain. Germline loops: CDR1 LGHNT, CDR2 FRNRAP. The CDR3 has 15 residues. Deletions cut 3 bases from V and 1 base from J, with 7 bases between. The CDR3 sequence: CASGFGESYNSPLHF. The CDR3 region has the DNA TGTGCTAGTGGTTTCGGGGAATCCTATAATTCACCCCTCCACTTT.

The CDR3 nucleotides are TGTGCCAGTGGTTTGCGGAGGGAGCAGTACTTC. Its protein product is CASGLRREQYF. V is TRBV2 and J is TRBJ2-7; D may be TRBD2 (5 bases). The CDR3 contains 11 residues. V lost 9 bases to trimming and J lost 7 bases, with 13 bases between them. Germline CDR1 reads SNHLY; CDR2 reads FYNNEI.